Below, 13 T cell receptor beta chains from the same sample are listed, as sequenced in a study of T cells expressing NK-cell markers. TCRdb derives one entry per CDR3 protein from the 5' RACE reads, leaving out DNA. The listing contains 400,000 to 550,000 distinct CDR3 sequences. The specimen was blood T cells: a sorted CD56 or NKG2C T cell subset, CD4+ or CD8+ T cells, or bulk PBMC T cells (not recorded which). All receptors come from a woman between 18 and 70 years old in good health.

The V gene is TRBV6-5, the J gene TRBJ2-2; the D call of TRBD2 rests on TCRdb alone, since no DNA is present to check it. CDR3 size: 16 residues. Germline assignment: CDR1 MNHEY and CDR2 SVGAGI. This chain's CDR3 is CASRITSGRNTGELFF.

The chain is built from TRBV13 and TRBJ1-2. CDR1 and CDR2 (germline): PRHDT, FYEKMQ (reference sequence). The CDR3 is 13 residues long. CDR3 sequence: CASSLSSSYGYTF.

V is TRBV14 and J is TRBJ2-1; no DNA is available, so the TRBD2 call from TCRdb remains unchecked. CDR3 length: 15 residues. In germline, CDR1 is SGHDN, CDR2 FVKESK. The CDR3 is CASSQGLSGPNEQFF.

The CDR3 reads CASSRPPYNEQFF. The V call is TRBV18, the J call TRBJ2-1; TCRdb gives TRBD1 as the D gene, but with no DNA this cannot be confirmed. CDR1 and CDR2 (germline): KGHSH, LQKENI. The CDR3 sequence is 13 residues long.

The J gene is TRBJ1-2, the V gene TRBV5-1; TCRdb's D gene call, TRBD1, goes unchecked for lack of DNA. The CDR3 totals 14 residues. CDR1 and CDR2 from the germline V gene are SGHRS and YFSETQ. The CDR3 is CASSSLTGTQGYTF.

This sequence joins TRBV12-3 or TRBV12-4 and TRBJ1-2; TCRdb calls TRBD1, which cannot be checked without DNA. This CDR3 has 14 residues. This CDR3 reads CASSSGTGGNGYTF.

The chain links TRBV5-1 to TRBJ1-5. Germline loops: CDR1 SGHRS, CDR2 YFSETQ. The CDR3 spans 15 residues. This chain's CDR3 is CASSFGFGGGQPQHF.

The J gene is TRBJ1-2, the V gene TRBV6-2 or TRBV6-3. The length of the CDR3 is 13 residues. The germline V gene has CDR1 MNHEY and CDR2 SVGEGT. This chain's CDR3 is CASSYSSLYGYTF.

The rearrangement links TRBV29-1 to TRBJ2-1. Looked up from germline, CDR1 is SQVTM and CDR2 is ANQGSEA. The CDR3 sequence is 15 residues long. The CDR3 protein is CSVEGTEVVYNEQFF.

The V call is TRBV7-2, the J call TRBJ2-3. Germline CDR1 and CDR2: SGHTA and FQGNSA. This CDR3 is built from 14 residues. The CDR3 is CASSFSHSTDTQYF. Variable domain in full (rest from reference TRBV7-2 and TRBJ2-3): GAGVSQSPSNKVTEKGKDVELRCDPISGHTALYWYRQSLGQGLEFLIYFQGNSAPDKSGLPSDRFSAERTGGSVSTLTIQRTQQEDSAVYLCASSFSHSTDTQYFGPGTRLTVL.

The chain couples TRBV5-1 to TRBJ1-5. The CDR3 has 15 residues. Germline CDR1 is SGHRS and CDR2 is YFSETQ. The CDR3 sequence is CASSLEGSSNQPQHF.

This chain links TRBV28 with TRBJ2-7; the D call from TCRdb, TRBD2, cannot be confirmed without DNA. Per germline, CDR1 MDHEN and CDR2 SYDVKM. The CDR3 contains 17 residues. The CDR3: CASSFGLIGTSGSEQYF.

The chain employs TRBV27 and TRBJ2-7; TCRdb proposes TRBD2, but this gene call is untestable without DNA. The germline gives CDR1 MNHEY, CDR2 SMNVEV (reference sequence). There are 14 residues in the CDR3. This chain's CDR3 is CASTLGTSGYEQYF.